This T cell receptor (beta chain) was identified in a study of vaccination effects on CD4 cells after COVID-19. On the study more broadly: Post-vaccine draws lagged the second dose by a median of 72 days.

Per germline, CDR1 MNHEY and CDR2 SVGEGT. The CDR3 has 16 amino acids. After removal of 1 base from V and 6 bases from J, the junction contained 7 bases not matched to a gene. TCRdb's copy holds only in-frame clones and misses some; the assay was immunoSEQ multiplex PCR. The table records around 69,000 clones, roughly 81% of them present only once. Before sequencing took place, the ViraFEST assay used viral peptide pools to expand antigen-specific CD4+ T cells. The culture ran for approximately 10 days, and then CD4+ T cells were isolated. Each person got two doses of an mRNA SARS-CoV-2 vaccine, BNT162b2 or mRNA-1273. Having tested negative for nucleocapsid antibodies, the vaccine recipients showed no prior SARS-CoV-2 infection. Cultures got half-medium changes with IL-2 on days 3 and 7. A word on this clone: What it recognizes is unknown.

This receptor was taken from a human donor who received a COVID-19 vaccine. The material was CD4+ T cells from PBMCs cultured with HCoV-229E spike peptides, obtained after COVID-19 vaccination. The chain couples TRBV6-2 or TRBV6-3 to TRBJ2-2; 8 bases fit TRBD1. CDR3 sequence: CASSYLGTGQAGELFF. As DNA, the CDR3 is TGTGCCAGCAGTTACTTGGGGACAGGACAGGCCGGGGAGCTGTTTTTT.